The clone carrying this T cell receptor (beta chain) has a handful of counts. Its antigen remains unidentified. TCRdb analysed the 5' RACE reads with MiXCR anew, one entry per CDR3 protein. The profile shows about 350,000 distinct CDR3 sequences, around 8.1% of them singletons. The sample originates from a study of T cells after yellow fever vaccination. General observations from the study: Contamination by abundant bulk-population clonotypes could be present in FACS-sorted repertoires. Booster samples showed a return of most primary-vaccination clones (roughly 96% CD4, 88% CD8). A limited proportion of clonotypes was detected within both the CD4 and CD8 compartments.

Trimming took off 2 bases at V and 1 base at J, with 7 bases between the two ends. CDR3 length: 15 amino acids. CDR1 SGHNT and CDR2 YYREEE come from the germline V gene (reference sequence). V and J are TRBV5-4 and TRBJ2-6, with D maybe TRBD1 (5 bases). The clonotype was recovered from a man in his late teens or twenties who received the YFV17D yellow fever vaccine. This specimen was PBMCs, taken roughly 46 days after the first yellow fever vaccination. The CDR3 is CASSFRDSGANVLTF. As DNA, the CDR3 is TGTGCCAGCAGCTTCAGGGATTCTGGGGCCAACGTCCTGACTTTC.